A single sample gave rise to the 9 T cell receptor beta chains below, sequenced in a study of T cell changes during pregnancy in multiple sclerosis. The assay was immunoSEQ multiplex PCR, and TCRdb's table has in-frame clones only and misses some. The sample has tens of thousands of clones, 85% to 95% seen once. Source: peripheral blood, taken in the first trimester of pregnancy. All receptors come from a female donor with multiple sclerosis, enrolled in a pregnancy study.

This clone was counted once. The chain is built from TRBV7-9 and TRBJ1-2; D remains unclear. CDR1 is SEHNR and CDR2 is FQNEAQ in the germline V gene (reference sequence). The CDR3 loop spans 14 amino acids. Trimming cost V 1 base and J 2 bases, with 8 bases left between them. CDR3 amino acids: CASSLEVANYGYTF. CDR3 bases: TGTGCCAGCAGCTTAGAGGTAGCGAACTATGGCTACACCTTC. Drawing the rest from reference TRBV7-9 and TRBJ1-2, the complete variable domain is DTGVSQNPRHKITKRGQNVTFRCDPISEHNRLYWYRQTLGQGPEFLTYFQNEAQLEKSRLLSDRFSAERPKGSFSTLEIQRTEQGDSAMYLCASSLEVANYGYTFGSGTRLTVV.

The CDR3 DNA reads TGTGCCAGCAGTGAAGCGGGGACAGGGAATGAAAAACTGTTTTTT. It translates to CASSEAGTGNEKLFF. This chain joins TRBV2 and TRBJ1-4, with 9 bases that match TRBD1. The CDR3 sequence is 15 residues long. Germline V CDR1 and CDR2: SNHLY, FYNNEI. J was trimmed by 5 bases and V by 0 bases; bases with no gene match: 1.

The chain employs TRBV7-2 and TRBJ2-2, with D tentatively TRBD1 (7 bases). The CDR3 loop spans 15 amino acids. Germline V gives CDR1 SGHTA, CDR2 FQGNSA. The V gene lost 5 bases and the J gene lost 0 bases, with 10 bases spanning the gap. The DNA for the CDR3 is TGTGCCAGCAGCCGCGGGACAGCGAACACCGGGGAGCTGTTTTTT. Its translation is CASSRGTANTGELFF.

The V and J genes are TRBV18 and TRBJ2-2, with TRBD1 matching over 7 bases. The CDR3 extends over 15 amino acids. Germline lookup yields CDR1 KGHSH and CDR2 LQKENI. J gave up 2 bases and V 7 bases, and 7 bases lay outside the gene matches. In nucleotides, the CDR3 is TGTGCCAGCTTAGGGGGACAGAGTAACACCGGGGAGCTGTTTTTT. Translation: CASLGGQSNTGELFF.

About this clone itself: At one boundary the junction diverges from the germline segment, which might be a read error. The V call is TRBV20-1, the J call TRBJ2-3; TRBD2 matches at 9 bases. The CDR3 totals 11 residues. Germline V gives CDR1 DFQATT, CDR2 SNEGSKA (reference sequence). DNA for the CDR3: TGCAGTGCTAGAGCATCTAGCGGGGTCATATTT. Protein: CSARASSGVIF.

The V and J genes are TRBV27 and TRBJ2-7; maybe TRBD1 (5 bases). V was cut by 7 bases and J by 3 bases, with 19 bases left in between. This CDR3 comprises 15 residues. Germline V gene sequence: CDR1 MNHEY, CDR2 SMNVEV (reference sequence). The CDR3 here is CASKGNLLRRYEQYF. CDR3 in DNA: TGTGCCAGCAAGGGGAATCTCCTTCGTCGCTACGAGCAGTACTTC.

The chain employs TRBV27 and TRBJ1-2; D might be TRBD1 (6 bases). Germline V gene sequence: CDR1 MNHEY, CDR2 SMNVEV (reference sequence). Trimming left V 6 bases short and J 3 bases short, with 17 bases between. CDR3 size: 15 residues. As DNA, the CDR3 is TGTGCCAGCAGCCTCGGGGGGAGGGGGGACTATGGCTACACCTTC. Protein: CASSLGGRGDYGYTF.

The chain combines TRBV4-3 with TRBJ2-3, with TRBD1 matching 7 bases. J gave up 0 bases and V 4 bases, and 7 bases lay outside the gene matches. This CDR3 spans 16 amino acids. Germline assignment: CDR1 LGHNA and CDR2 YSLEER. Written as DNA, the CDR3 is TGCGCCAGCAGCCCGGAACAGGGGAGAAGCACAGATACGCAGTATTTT. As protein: CASSPEQGRSTDTQYF.

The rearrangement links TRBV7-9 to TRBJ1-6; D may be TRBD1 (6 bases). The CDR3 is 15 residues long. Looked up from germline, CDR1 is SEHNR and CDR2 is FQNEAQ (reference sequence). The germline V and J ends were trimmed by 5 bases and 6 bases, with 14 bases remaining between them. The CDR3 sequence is CASSSSQGSNSPLHF. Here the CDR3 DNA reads TGTGCCAGCAGCAGTTCTCAGGGGTCTAATTCACCCCTCCACTTT.